This T cell receptor (beta chain) came from a study of T cell responses to AZD1222 COVID-19 vaccine. Study results and limitations: At baseline, just a handful of AZD1222 recipients tested seropositive. Spike-specific TCR breadth rose after two AZD1222 doses, and depth rose as well.

The study pooled second doses at about 4 or about 12 weeks. Only in-frame clones appear in the TCRdb table, and some are missing; sequencing was by immunoSEQ multiplex PCR. The repertoire holds 95,000 to 150,000 clones, with around 92% as singletons. Notes on this clone: Its antigen is not identified.

CDR1 and CDR2 from the germline V gene are MGHRA and YSYEKL. Trimming removed 4 bases at V and 7 bases at J, with 10 bases between. There are 13 residues in the CDR3. The receptor's source is an adult who received the AZD1222 COVID-19 vaccine. Material: peripheral blood, obtained 28 days after the second AZD1222 dose. The chain links TRBV4-1 to TRBJ1-4; perhaps TRBD1 as D (5 bases). As DNA, the CDR3 is TGCGCCAGCAGCCCTGGGACGGTTGAAAAACTGTTTTTT. As protein: CASSPGTVEKLFF.